This entry features one T cell receptor (beta chain) sequence. The sample belongs to a study of blood T cell repertoires in COVID-19. TCRdb's copy holds only in-frame clones and misses some; the assay was immunoSEQ multiplex PCR. The sample holds 490,000 or so clones, about 85% seen once. Germline CDR1 is KGHDR and CDR2 is SFDVKD. The V and J ends lost 7 bases and 3 bases, in that order; junction bases with no gene match: 7. The CDR3 is 14 residues long. The V call is TRBV24-1, the J call TRBJ1-2; 7 positions match TRBD1. The clonotype was recovered from a woman aged 60 to 75 who had recovered from COVID-19. The sequencing sample was made of PBMCs or T cells enriched from blood (not recorded which). The chain's CDR3 is CATRPGGPHYGYTF. For the CDR3, the DNA is TGTGCCACCAGACCAGGGGGGCCGCACTATGGCTACACCTTC.